This TCR beta chain was sequenced for a study of blood T cells in healthy people across ages (dated by TCRdb to 2014 to 2015). Study-level background: Template switching captured roughly one uniquely barcoded TCR beta cDNA molecule per two T cells in model experiments. Two additional independent replicas of 1 million unique cDNA reads from the same blood draw were analyzed for two donors (one aged 18 to 30 and one aged 80 or older). Age-related changes in TCR beta repertoire diversity were measured in the study by deep sequencing normalized with unique cDNA molecular identifiers. The donors were divided into four age groups: young (average roughly 17 years), middle-aged (under 40), aged (under 70) and long-lived (approximately 74). To avoid experimental bias, donors of different ages were spread randomly across the sequencing lanes. The paper as a whole reports these results and caveats: The long-lived group showed more naive CD4+ T cells, fewer expanded clones and increased TCR diversity than the aged group, suggesting age selection. The CMV infection status of donors was not known, potentially confounding age-related changes in expanded clonotypes. Estimates of total diversity based on one million sequenced T cells were regarded as lower bounds and as underestimates. Observed TCR beta diversity per million T cells fell roughly linearly with age, and a significant reduction was already apparent by age around 44. A strong correlation was found between observed TCR beta diversity and the percentage of naive T cells measured by flow cytometry. Conclusive comparison of naive and antigen-experienced compartments was prevented by the profiling of bulk unsorted PBMCs.

Donors were a few dozen systemically healthy Caucasian individuals from Russia aged roughly 6 to 95 years. Each donor gave about 9.7 milliliters of peripheral blood, drawn into EDTA-treated Vacutainer tubes. Ficoll-Paque density-gradient centrifugation was used to isolate PBMCs, with at least 7 million per sample. Total RNA, at least 6 micrograms per sample, was extracted from PBMCs with Trizol reagent. Naive CD45RAhigh/CD27high T cell percentages were measured by flow cytometry on a PBMC aliquot from every donor. Details on this clonotype: Its target antigen remains unknown. Within one base of it there is no much larger clone, and no base qualities were kept.

The library came from 5' RACE. Sequenced on an Illumina HiSeq 2500. A second about 7 to 12 cycle PCR used a sample-barcoded 5' primer and a J-beta primer mix. A template-switch 5' adaptor carrying 12 random nucleotides introduced a unique molecular identifier onto each TCR beta cDNA molecule. Each sample yielded at least 2.5 million CDR3-containing paired-end reads. All of the RNA was converted into first-strand cDNA using the Mint cDNA synthesis kit, with a TRBC-specific oligonucleotide serving as the primer. All cDNA was treated with uracil-DNA glycosylase and then went through a first 18-cycle PCR with the universal primers M1SS and BC2_uni_R. In the original analysis: For normalization, 1 million high-quality reads, each with a distinct molecular identifier, were randomly selected from each sample. Reads with shared molecular identifiers were discarded instead of being binned into consensus sequences. MiTCR, set to a Q25 quality threshold and the strictest error-elimination algorithm, was used for CDR3 identification, clonotype clustering and error correction. A nonparametric unseen species model using Euler transformation provided a lower-bound estimate of total TCR beta diversity. TCRdb itself trimmed the public reads at Q25 with fastp, ran MiXCR and retained productive beta chains. Identical CDR3 protein sequences are pooled into one entry, listed with their most common genes and DNA. The V and J calls were not made by the authors but by TCRdb's processing. The sample table shows roughly 1.7 million distinct CDR3 sequences, and about 31% are seen once. About 10% of the sample is held by the ten biggest clonotypes.

CDR1 and CDR2 were assigned from the germline V gene (reference sequence) as SEHNR and FQNEAQ. Trimming leaves V shorter by 7 bases and J shorter by 2 bases, with the junction holding 7 bases beyond the gene matches. From cysteine to phenylalanine, the CDR3 is 15 amino acids long. Only the CDR3 DNA stays, 45 bases, in frame from base 1. Recombination linked TRBV7-9 to TRBJ2-3, and 9 junctional nucleotides match TRBD2. The clonotype was recovered from a woman aged 30 to 39 in good health. Sequencing was performed on blood. The CDR3 region: CASTRLAGITDTQYF. DNA sequence: TGTGCCAGCACTCGGCTAGCGGGGATCACAGATACGCAGTATTTT.